This T cell receptor beta chain was obtained from a study of cytomegalovirus exposure and HLA in healthy donors. This clone has only a few counts. What it recognizes is unknown. PCR employed 60 Vbeta and 13 Jbeta primers. TCRdb keeps only in-frame clones here, not all; method: immunoSEQ multiplex PCR. The sample includes roughly 200,000 clones, 80% to 85% seen only once; the top ten take 0.71%. General study findings and limits: Later on, a genetic analysis was performed. It linked a missense variant in DCLRE1C with V- and J-gene trimming of TCR beta. HLA alleles showed associations with 15,000 to 20,000 TCR beta sequences in a later analysis, at a 0.05 false discovery rate.

Germline V gene sequence: CDR1 SGHRS, CDR2 YFSETQ. Trimming removed 0 bases at V and 7 bases at J, with 7 bases between. CDR3 length: 13 amino acids. All the people who gave samples were healthy bone marrow donors. The sequenced material came from PBMCs. The rearrangement links TRBV5-1 to TRBJ2-2; D is ambiguous. This clonotype was obtained from a boy between 2 and 15 years old in good health and CMV-seronegative. The CDR3 protein is CASSLDTSGELFF. DNA for the CDR3: TGCGCCAGCAGCTTGGATACCAGCGGGGAGCTGTTTTTT.